The present entry profiles one TCR beta chain with its context. This entry is derived from a study of blood T cell repertoires in COVID-19. Study-wide background: Acute and convalescent COVID-19 specimens originated in the United States, Italy and Spain. Sample material is recorded as cDNA or gDNA derived from T cells, B-cell-depleted T cells, or PBMCs.

Produced via immunoSEQ multiplex PCR; TCRdb's table is partial and in-frame only. The table has 200,000 to 300,000 clones, approximately 83% seen once. Germline V lookup: CDR1 SNHLY, CDR2 FYNNEI. The V gene lost 2 bases and the J gene lost 3 bases, with 11 bases spanning the gap. The CDR3 is made up of 15 amino acids. All enrollees were about 18 to 100 years old and from fewer than 30 US areas. Clinical histories supplied by participants themselves formed the basis of cohort assignment. The clonotype comes from a woman aged 40 to 55 with acute COVID-19. This chain links TRBV2 with TRBJ2-1; D gene unclear. The material sequenced was PBMCs or T cells enriched from blood (not recorded which). This CDR3 is CASSELVVGYNEQFF. The CDR3 bases are TGTGCCAGCAGTGAACTAGTTGTGGGCTACAATGAGCAGTTCTTC.